Listed here are 25 T cell receptor beta chains from one sample, sequenced in a study of beta chain features in type 1 diabetes. What was sequenced were expressed TCRB transcripts, since all of the isolated RNA had been reverse transcribed. Clones were read by immunoSEQ multiplex PCR, and TCRdb kept only the in-frame ones, dropping some. Of hundreds of thousands of clones in the sample, approximately 10% were seen once. Sequencing was performed on naive CD4+ T cells from blood. These receptors all stem from a woman under 40 in good health.

This chain uses TRBV5-6 with TRBJ2-5, with 9 bases aligning to TRBD2. The germline CDR1 and CDR2 sequences are SGHDT and YYEEEE. The CDR3 consists of 18 residues. V shed 0 bases, J shed 2 bases, and the junction held 11 bases outside the gene matches. The CDR3 DNA is TGTGCCAGCAGCTTGGGGTTAACGCTAGCGGGATTACAAGAGACCCAGTACTTC. Its protein product is CASSLGLTLAGLQETQYF.

This rearrangement joins TRBV7-8 to TRBJ2-1; D is possibly TRBD2 (5 bases). V was pared by 5 bases and J by 5 bases, with 19 bases between. Germline values: CDR1 SGHVS, CDR2 FQNEAQ. CDR3 length: 16 amino acids. In DNA, the CDR3 is TGTGCCAGCAGCCCCCCCCTAGCACAGAGGGACAATGAGCAGTTCTTC. It yields the protein CASSPPLAQRDNEQFF.

This clone has more than one count but fewer than ten. V and J are TRBV5-1 and TRBJ2-3, with a tentative D call TRBD2 (5 bases). Germline V gene data show CDR1 as SGHRS and CDR2 as YFSETQ. CDR3 length: 12 amino acids. Trimming pared 4 bases from V and 7 bases from J, leaving 10 bases between. The chain's CDR3 is CASSEGRNTQYF. Written as DNA, the CDR3 is TGCGCCAGCAGCGAGGGCAGAAATACGCAGTATTTT. Supplemented by reference TRBV5-1 and TRBJ2-3, the full variable domain reads KAGVTQTPRYLIKTRGQQVTLSCSPISGHRSVSWYQQTPGQGLQFLFEYFSETQRNKGNFPGRFSGRQFSNSRSEMNVSTLELGDSALYLCASSEGRNTQYFGPGTRLTVL.

This clone was counted a few times. V usage is TRBV25-1 and J usage is TRBJ2-1; 11 nucleotides agree with TRBD2. This CDR3 comprises 16 residues. The germline V gene encodes CDR1 MGHDK and CDR2 SYGVNS. V trimming: 4 bases; J trimming: 4 bases; junction bases outside the gene matches: 6. This CDR3 is CASSVPGTSGYNEQFF. CDR3 DNA sequence: TGTGCCAGCAGTGTCCCGGGGACTAGCGGTTACAATGAGCAGTTCTTC.

The rearrangement links TRBV18 to TRBJ2-2; D gene unclear. The germline V gene encodes CDR1 KGHSH and CDR2 LQKENI. The CDR3 sequence is 16 residues long. Trimming shortened V by 1 base and J by 2 bases, and 11 bases separated the two germline ends. The CDR3 coding sequence is TGTGCCAGCTCACCACAAGTCGCGGATAACACCGGGGAGCTGTTTTTT. Protein product: CASSPQVADNTGELFF.

The V gene is TRBV5-6, the J gene TRBJ2-1; 9 bases are shared with TRBD2. This CDR3 spans 15 amino acids. Per the germline V gene, CDR1 is SGHDT and CDR2 is YYEEEE. The trim removed 0 bases at V and 9 bases at J, leaving 7 bases unmatched. The CDR3 sequence: CASSLVSGSRGEQFF. CDR3 DNA sequence: TGTGCCAGCAGCTTGGTTAGCGGGAGCCGGGGTGAGCAGTTCTTC.

The chain couples TRBV19 to TRBJ1-5, with D possibly being TRBD1 (5 bases). Between the trimmed V and J ends, which lost 8 bases and 2 bases, there was a span of 19 bases. The V gene's germline CDR1 is LNHDA and CDR2 SQIVND (reference sequence). The CDR3 covers 16 residues. CDR3 coding DNA: TGTGCCAGTCGCGAACTAAAGGGGAAGGGCAATCAGCCCCAGCATTTT. Its protein product is CASRELKGKGNQPQHF.

The genes are TRBV29-1 and TRBJ2-5; TRBD1 is a possible D gene (6 bases). Germline CDR1 is SQVTM and CDR2 is ANQGSEA. Trimming took off 0 bases at V and 5 bases at J, with 13 bases between the two ends. The CDR3 totals 14 residues. The CDR3 protein is CSVEEPGQWETQYF. For the CDR3, the DNA is TGCAGCGTTGAAGAACCGGGACAATGGGAGACCCAGTACTTC.

This clone was observed a few times. This rearrangement joins TRBV4-1 to TRBJ2-7; 8 bases map to TRBD2. V trimming: 4 bases; J trimming: 1 base; junction bases outside the gene matches: 6. The CDR3 is 15 amino acids. Germline V gene sequence: CDR1 MGHRA, CDR2 YSYEKL. CDR3 nucleotides: TGCGCCAGCAGCCCGAGCGGGAGCCGATCCTACGAGCAGTACTTC. Protein sequence: CASSPSGSRSYEQYF.

Only a few counts were recorded for this clone. The chain joins TRBV11-3 to TRBJ2-1; 8 bases align to TRBD2. Germline trimming cut 1 base from V and 8 bases from J; bases unmatched to any gene: 16. This CDR3 has 18 residues. Germline assignment: CDR1 SGHNT and CDR2 YENEEA. CDR3 in amino acids: CASSLGGGTSHSSDEQFF. CDR3 DNA: TGTGCCAGCAGCTTAGGAGGCGGGACTAGTCACAGCAGTGATGAGCAGTTCTTC.

This rearrangement joins TRBV2 to TRBJ1-1; D gene uncertain. Germline lookup yields CDR1 SNHLY and CDR2 FYNNEI. CDR3 size: 13 residues. Trimming left V 7 bases short and J 7 bases short, with 16 bases between. This CDR3 reads CASNWREEGEAFF. CDR3 nucleotide sequence: TGTGCCAGCAACTGGAGAGAGGAGGGTGAAGCTTTCTTT.

This clone was detected a few times. The rearrangement joins TRBV2 to TRBJ2-6; possible D gene TRBD1, 5 bases. The germline CDR1 and CDR2 sequences are SNHLY and FYNNEI. CDR3 size: 19 residues. V gave up 6 bases and J gave up 0 bases, with 21 bases separating them. The CDR3 region is CASSDSSATASSGANVLTF. CDR3 DNA: TGTGCCAGCAGCGATAGCTCTGCGACAGCAAGCTCTGGGGCCAACGTCCTGACTTTC. Together with reference TRBV2 and TRBJ2-6, the CDR3 gives the full variable domain: EPEVTQTPSHQVTQMGQEVILRCVPISNHLYFYWYRQILGQKVEFLVSFYNNEISEKSEIFDDQFSVERPDGSNFTLKIRSTKLEDSAMYFCASSDSSATASSGANVLTFGAGSRLTVL.

There are a few counts of this clone. The chain has TRBV4-1 and TRBJ2-1; TRBD2 matches at 10 bases. With 3 bases clipped from V and 0 bases from J, the junction kept 5 bases outside the gene matches. The CDR3 extends over 17 amino acids. Germline CDR1 and CDR2: MGHRA and YSYEKL. The CDR3 spells CASSQGGLADSYNEQFF. Written as DNA, the CDR3 is TGCGCCAGCAGCCAGGGCGGACTAGCGGACTCCTACAATGAGCAGTTCTTC.

This clone has just a few counts. Here the CDR3 DNA reads TGCAGCGTTGCAGGACAGGGCGGGACTAGCGGGAGGCGGTCGGCCTACGAGCAGTACTTC. Amino acid sequence: CSVAGQGGTSGRRSAYEQYF. The rearrangement joins TRBV29-1 to TRBJ2-7; 15 bases line up with TRBD2. Germline V gene lookup returns CDR1 SQVTM and CDR2 ANQGSEA. CDR3 length: 20 residues. The V segment lost 4 bases and the J segment 2 bases; nucleotides outside the gene matches: 18.

This chain uses TRBV28 with TRBJ2-3, with 8 bases matching TRBD2. This CDR3 contains 14 residues. Looked up from germline, CDR1 is MDHEN and CDR2 is SYDVKM. J lost 0 bases, V lost 6 bases, and 2 bases had no gene match. The CDR3 DNA follows: TGTGCCAGCAGGGCTAGCGGGAGCACAGATACGCAGTATTTT. Protein: CASRASGSTDTQYF. Together with reference TRBV28 and TRBJ2-3, the CDR3 gives the full variable domain: DVKVTQSSRYLVKRTGEKVFLECVQDMDHENMFWYRQDPGLGLRLIYFSYDVKMKEKGDIPEGYSVSREKKERFSLILESASTNQTSMYLCASRASGSTDTQYFGPGTRLTVL.

The chain uses TRBV18 and TRBJ1-2; D call uncertain. Germline assignment: CDR1 KGHSH and CDR2 LQKENI. The CDR3 sequence is 15 residues long. Trimming left V 6 bases short and J 0 bases short, with 14 bases between. CDR3 in amino acids: CASSSTTGANYGYTF. The DNA for the CDR3 is TGTGCCAGCTCCTCAACCACCGGAGCTAACTATGGCTACACCTTC.

The sample holds a few counts of this clone. The gene calls are TRBV6-5 and TRBJ1-1; 7 bases are a match to TRBD1. V lost 6 bases to trimming and J lost 7 bases; unmatched junction nucleotides: 5. The CDR3 is 12 amino acids. Germline-derived CDR1 and CDR2 are MNHEY and SVGAGI. This chain's CDR3 is CASSPGQLEAFF. CDR3 bases: TGTGCCAGCAGCCCGGGACAGCTTGAAGCTTTCTTT.

This clone was picked up a small number of times. The chain uses TRBV19 and TRBJ2-3; perhaps TRBD2 as D (5 bases). The length of the CDR3 is 14 residues. V was shortened by 3 bases and J by 3 bases, with 10 bases between the two germline ends. The germline CDR1 and CDR2 sequences are LNHDA and SQIVND (reference sequence). The DNA for the CDR3 is TGTGCCAGTAGTATTTTAGAGGGAACAGATACGCAGTATTTT. Encoded protein: CASSILEGTDTQYF.

This clone was counted between two and nine times. The gene calls are TRBV30 and TRBJ2-1, with 9 bases lining up with TRBD2. The CDR3 loop spans 14 amino acids. Germline V CDR1 and CDR2: GTSNPN, SVGIG (reference sequence). With V trimmed by 1 base and J by 5 bases, 3 bases remained unmatched. For the CDR3, the DNA is TGTGCCTGGAGTGGGCGACTAGCGGACAATGAGCAGTTCTTC. It yields the protein CAWSGRLADNEQFF.

The chain employs TRBV19 and TRBJ2-7; the match to TRBD2 covers 9 bases. Germline V lookup: CDR1 LNHDA, CDR2 SQIVND (reference sequence). V lost 6 bases, J lost 2 bases, and 8 bases stayed unmatched. This CDR3 is 15 amino acids long. For the CDR3, the DNA is TGTGCCAGTAGGGCCGGGACTAGCAGCACCTACGAGCAGTACTTC. Its translation: CASRAGTSSTYEQYF.

This chain joins TRBV10-3 and TRBJ2-5, with D possibly matching TRBD2 (6 bases). Trimming removed 6 bases from V and 0 bases from J, with 8 bases in between. CDR1 ENHRY and CDR2 SYGVKD come from the germline V gene. This CDR3 comprises 13 residues. The CDR3 nucleotides read TGTGCCATCAGCAAGCGGGACCAAGAGACCCAGTACTTC. It is translated as CAISKRDQETQYF.

V and J are TRBV4-2 and TRBJ2-3, with 9 bases identical to TRBD2. The CDR3 contains 14 residues. Germline V gives CDR1 LGHNA, CDR2 YNFKEQ. Trimming removed 7 bases from V and 4 bases from J; junction bases left unmatched: 6. In DNA form, the CDR3 reads TGTGCCAGCACTCCGGAGCGGGAGGCAGATACGCAGTATTTT. Translation gives CASTPEREADTQYF.

In this sample, this clone turned up a few times. The CDR3 coding sequence is TGTGCCAGCAGTTACCGTCCCGGGACAGGGGGCACAGATACGCAGTATTTT. Translating it yields CASSYRPGTGGTDTQYF. The rearrangement uses TRBV28 and TRBJ2-3, with TRBD1 matching 10 bases. Germline lookup yields CDR1 MDHEN and CDR2 SYDVKM. The CDR3 has 17 amino acids. V shed 4 bases, J shed 1 base, and the junction held 8 bases outside the gene matches.

Only a few counts were recorded for this clone. The chain joins TRBV27 to TRBJ2-1; perhaps TRBD2 as D (7 bases). V was cut by 7 bases and J by 7 bases, with 20 bases left in between. The CDR3 loop spans 15 amino acids. Germline CDR1 reads MNHEY; CDR2 reads SMNVEV (reference sequence). This CDR3 reads CASMGMGGGGNEQFF. Here the CDR3 DNA reads TGTGCCAGCATGGGGATGGGGGGAGGGGGTAATGAGCAGTTCTTC.

A few counts support this clone. This chain links TRBV15 with TRBJ2-1; 10 nucleotides line up with TRBD2. The V gene end was trimmed by 2 bases and the J gene end by 4 bases; junction bases not matched to a gene: 2. The CDR3 is 15 residues long. CDR1 and CDR2 from the germline V gene are LNHNV and YYDKDF (reference sequence). The CDR3 region is CATSRPGLAYNEQFF. CDR3 bases: TGTGCCACCAGCAGACCGGGACTAGCGTACAATGAGCAGTTCTTC.